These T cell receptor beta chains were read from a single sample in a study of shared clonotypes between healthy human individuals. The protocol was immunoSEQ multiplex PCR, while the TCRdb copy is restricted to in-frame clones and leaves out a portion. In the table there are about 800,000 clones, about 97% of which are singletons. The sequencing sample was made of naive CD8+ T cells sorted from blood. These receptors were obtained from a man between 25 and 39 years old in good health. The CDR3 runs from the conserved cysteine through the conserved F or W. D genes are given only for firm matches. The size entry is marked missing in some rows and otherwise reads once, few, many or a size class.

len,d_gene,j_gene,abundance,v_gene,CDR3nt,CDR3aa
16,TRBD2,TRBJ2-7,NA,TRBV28,TGTGCCAGCAGTTTACGTCTAGCGGATCCCTCCTACGAGCAGTACTTC,CASSLRLADPSYEQYF
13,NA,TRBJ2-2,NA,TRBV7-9,TGTGCCAGCAGCTTGTCGGGAACCGGGGAGCTGTTTTTT,CASSLSGTGELFF
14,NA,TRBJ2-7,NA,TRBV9,TGTGCCAGCAGCGTAGAGACAGGAGTGTACGAGCAGTACTTC,CASSVETGVYEQYF
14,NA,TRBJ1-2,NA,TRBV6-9,TGTGCCAGCGCAACCGAGGACAGCCACTATGGCTACACCTTC,CASATEDSHYGYTF
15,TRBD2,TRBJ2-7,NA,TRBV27,TGTGCCAGCAGCCCTCGACTAGCGGGAGACCACGAGCAGTACTTC,CASSPRLAGDHEQYF
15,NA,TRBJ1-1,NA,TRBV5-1,TGCGCCAGCAGCTTGAGTCAGGGCCGGAACACTGAAGCTTTCTTT,CASSLSQGRNTEAFF
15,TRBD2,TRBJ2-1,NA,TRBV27,TGTGCCAGCAGACCACTAGCGGCCTCCTACAATGAGCAGTTCTTC,CASRPLAASYNEQFF
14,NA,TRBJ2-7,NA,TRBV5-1,TGCGCCAGCAGCCTAAGCCAGGGCGGGTACGAGCAGTACTTC,CASSLSQGGYEQYF
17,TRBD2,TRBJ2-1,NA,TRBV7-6,TGTGCCAGCAGCACCACGAGGACTAGCGGGACCGACAATGAGCAGTTCTTC,CASSTTRTSGTDNEQFF
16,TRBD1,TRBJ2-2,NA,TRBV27,TGTGCCAGCAGTTTTTGGGACAGGGTAGGGACCGGGGAGCTGTTTTTT,CASSFWDRVGTGELFF
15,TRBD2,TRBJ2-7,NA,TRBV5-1,TGCGCCAGCAGCTATTGGACGGGGGGCTCCTACGAGCAGTACTTC,CASSYWTGGSYEQYF
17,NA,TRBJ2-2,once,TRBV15,TGTGCCACCAGCAGTCGACCCGGGACGCGAGACCCCGGGGAGCTGTTTTTT,CATSSRPGTRDPGELFF
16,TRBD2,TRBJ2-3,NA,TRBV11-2,TGTGCCAGCAGCTCTGGACTAGCGGGAGGTACAGATACGCAGTATTTT,CASSSGLAGGTDTQYF
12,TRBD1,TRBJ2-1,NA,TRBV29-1,TGCAGCGTAATCAGACAGGGGGATGAGCAGTTCTTC,CSVIRQGDEQFF
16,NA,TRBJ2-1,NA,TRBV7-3,TGTGCCAGCAGCCCCCAGCAGGCCGTTTCCTACAATGAGCAGTTCTTC,CASSPQQAVSYNEQFF